Listed below are T cell receptor beta chains from one sample, sequenced in a study of Ad26.COV2.S vaccination and SARS-CoV-2 variants. Here immunoSEQ multiplex PCR was the method, and the copy in TCRdb shows in-frame clones only, minus some. This sample has hundreds of thousands of clones, with around 90% found just once. Sequencing was performed on peripheral blood, taken in a trial of Ad26.COV2.S vaccine versus placebo. The receptor set was obtained from a person aged 18 to 65 who received the Ad26.COV2.S COVID-19 vaccine or a placebo. CDR3s include the opening cysteine and the closing phenylalanine or tryptophan. D genes are given only for firm matches. Expanded clones are given a class, and other clones once, few, many or no size at all.

j_call | clone_size | d_call | v_call | cdr3_nt | cdr3_aa
TRBJ2-2 | NA | NA | TRBV7-9 | TGTGCCAGCAGCTTATGGGACGGGGAGCTGTTTTTT | CASSLWDGELFF
TRBJ1-5 | NA | TRBD1 | TRBV5-1 | TGCGCCAGCAGCTTGTTTCCGGGACAGGGGGACGCCAATCAGCCCCAGCATTTT | CASSLFPGQGDANQPQHF
TRBJ1-1 | NA | NA | TRBV30 | TGTGCCTGGAGTGGCCGGGAGGATAAAAATTGGGACACTGAAGCTTTCTTT | CAWSGREDKNWDTEAFF
TRBJ2-7 | once | NA | TRBV19 | TGTGCCAGTAGAAGGCAAGAAACCCGCGCTTACGAGCAGTACTTC | CASRRQETRAYEQYF
TRBJ2-1 | NA | NA | TRBV9 | TGTGCCAGCAGCGTATTGGGGGCCAATGAGCAGTTCTTC | CASSVLGANEQFF
TRBJ1-4 | NA | NA | TRBV3-1/TRBV3-2 | TGTGCCAGCAACTCTGAAGGTAGTGGGGGAACGGTGTTTTTT | CASNSEGSGGTVFF
TRBJ2-3 | NA | NA | TRBV12-5 | TGTGCTAGTGGTTTAAGCGGTTCAGATACGCAGTATTTT | CASGLSGSDTQYF
TRBJ2-7 | NA | NA | TRBV5-1 | TGCGCCAGCAGCCGCGGGCAGTCAATAGGGAACGAGCAGTACTTC | CASSRGQSIGNEQYF
TRBJ2-7 | few | NA | TRBV5-1 | TGCGCCAGCAGCCCCGACAGCTACGAGCAGTACTTC | CASSPDSYEQYF
TRBJ2-3 | NA | NA | TRBV7-2 | TGTGCCAGCAGCGGTCGGGCTTCTAGCACAGATACGCAGTATTTT | CASSGRASSTDTQYF
TRBJ2-1 | NA | NA | TRBV9 | TGTGCCAGCAGCCAAGACAGATACAATGAGCAGTTCTTC | CASSQDRYNEQFF
TRBJ2-1 | NA | TRBD2 | TRBV19 | TGTGCCAGTAGTATTAGCGGGAGTGGGGGTGAGCAGTTCTTC | CASSISGSGGEQFF
TRBJ1-5 | NA | NA | TRBV18 | TGTGCCAGCTCACAGGGGGATCAGCCCCAGCATTTT | CASSQGDQPQHF
TRBJ1-5 | NA | NA | TRBV18 | TGTGCCAGCTCACCAGAAACAGGGCCCAATCAGCCCCAGCATTTT | CASSPETGPNQPQHF
TRBJ2-1 | NA | NA | TRBV7-3 | TGTGCCAGCAGCTTAAGCCAGGGGAGGCACAATGAGCAGTTCTTC | CASSLSQGRHNEQFF
TRBJ2-5 | NA | TRBD2 | TRBV11-3 | TGTGCCAGCAGCTTAGGGTCTAGCGGGGAAGAGACCCAGTACTTC | CASSLGSSGEETQYF
TRBJ2-1 | NA | TRBD2 | TRBV18 | TGTGCCAGCTCACCAAGCGGGAACGATGAGCAGTTCTTC | CASSPSGNDEQFF
TRBJ2-2 | NA | NA | TRBV7-6 | TGTGCCAGCAGCTTGGTCCCGACGGGAGCGAACACCGGGGAGCTGTTTTTT | CASSLVPTGANTGELFF
TRBJ1-1 | NA | NA | TRBV3-1/TRBV3-2 | TGTGCCAGCAGCCAAGATCCCCGAAGGGGGGCTTTCTTT | CASSQDPRRGAFF
TRBJ2-7 | NA | NA | TRBV10-2 | TGCGCCAGCAGGAAGGCGGAAGGCGAGCAGTACTTC | CASRKAEGEQYF
TRBJ2-7 | NA | TRBD1 | TRBV4-3 | TGCGCCAGCAGCCGAGGGACAGGGAACTCCTACGAGCAGTACTTC | CASSRGTGNSYEQYF
TRBJ2-4 | NA | NA | TRBV16 | TGTGCCAGCAGCCAATCGTCAGGAGTAGGGGAAAACATTCAGTACTTC | CASSQSSGVGENIQYF